Listed below are T cell receptor beta chains from one sample, sequenced in a study of identical twins. TCRdb re-derived calls from the 5' RACE reads in MiXCR, one entry per CDR3 protein. The sample has about 890,000 distinct CDR3 sequences; roughly 12% are singletons. The same sample was also studied in work on yellow fever vaccine responses in identical twins.

Sequencing input: PBMCs. These receptors were collected from a young woman in good health. Each CDR3 is given with its conserved first and last residue. A D gene is named only where the DNA matches it firmly. Clone size appears in some rows only: once, few, many, or a class for an expanded clone.

cdr3_length j_call d_call v_call clone_size cdr3_nt cdr3_aa
14 TRBJ1-1 . TRBV10-3 few TGTGCCATCAGTGGGGCAGGGGAACCGAGTGAAGCTTTCTTT CAISGAGEPSEAFF
17 TRBJ2-1 TRBD2 TRBV3-1 few TGTGCCAGCAGCCTTGGTGACCGGGGACTAGGAGACAATGAGCAGTTCTTC CASSLGDRGLGDNEQFF
15 TRBJ2-7 . TRBV5-5 . TGTGCCAGCAGTCTGTCCGGGATGGCTGTCGACGAGCAGTACTTC CASSLSGMAVDEQYF
15 TRBJ1-5 TRBD1 TRBV6-5 many TGTGCCAGCAGTTTGACAGGGTATGGCAATCAGCCCCAGCATTTT CASSLTGYGNQPQHF
15 TRBJ2-7 TRBD2 TRBV2 . TGTGCCAGCAGCCCCCTAGCGGGGTGGACCTACGAGCAGTACTTC CASSPLAGWTYEQYF
13 TRBJ1-6 . TRBV12-5 . TGTGCTAGTGGCACGGAGAAGGGTTCACCCCTCCACTTT CASGTEKGSPLHF
12 TRBJ2-1 . TRBV20-1 . TGCAGTGCTAGACTAGCCAGCGATGAGCAGTTCTTC CSARLASDEQFF
12 TRBJ1-1 . TRBV2 many TGTGCCAGCAGGGCGGTGAACACTGAAGCTTTCTTT CASRAVNTEAFF
13 TRBJ2-2 . TRBV29-1 . TGCAGCGTGGTTGACAGCTTCCCCGGGGAGCTGTTTTTT CSVVDSFPGELFF
15 TRBJ1-1 . TRBV12-3/TRBV12-4 . TGTGCCAGCAGTCCGGGGACAAGGATGAACACTGAAGCTTTCTTT CASSPGTRMNTEAFF
15 TRBJ2-5 TRBD2 TRBV15 . TGTGCCACCAGCGCGCGAGCGGGGGATGCAGAGACCCAGTACTTC CATSARAGDAETQYF
15 TRBJ2-1 TRBD2 TRBV3-1 . TGTGCCAGCAGTTGGACTAGCGGGAGGGACAATGAGCAGTTCTTC CASSWTSGRDNEQFF
13 TRBJ2-1 . TRBV19 . TGTGCCAGTACGGGAAATAGCCACAATGAGCAGTTCTTC CASTGNSHNEQFF
15 TRBJ2-1 . TRBV10-1 . TGCGCCAGCAGTGAGTCAGGGTATCGTGGCAATGAGCAGTTCTTC CASSESGYRGNEQFF
14 TRBJ1-6 TRBD1 TRBV20-1 few TGCAGTGCAGCCCGACAGGGAGGCAATTCACCCCTCCACTTT CSAARQGGNSPLHF
14 TRBJ2-1 . TRBV10-3 . TGTGCCATCAGTGGTTACGAGGGGCGTAATGAGCAGTTCTTC CAISGYEGRNEQFF
13 TRBJ1-2 . TRBV13 few TGTGCCAGCAGGCCAGCGCCTAACTATGGCTACACCTTC CASRPAPNYGYTF
14 TRBJ2-7 . TRBV27 . TGTGCCAGCAGTTTAAAGCGGACAGCCTACGAGCAGTACTTC CASSLKRTAYEQYF
13 TRBJ2-5 . TRBV10-1 few TGCGCCAGCAGTGAGAGGATAGAAGAGACCCAGTACTTC CASSERIEETQYF
11 TRBJ2-2 . TRBV28 . TGTGCCAGCATCGGCGGTGGGGAGCTGTTTTTT CASIGGGELFF
15 TRBJ2-3 TRBD1 TRBV2 few TGTGCCAGCAGTCACCCGGGACAGGGGTCTGATACGCAGTATTTT CASSHPGQGSDTQYF
15 TRBJ2-7 . TRBV6-1 few TGTGCCAGCAGACCGACACAGTCATCCTCCTACGAGCAGTACTTC CASRPTQSSSYEQYF
16 TRBJ2-1 . TRBV10-3 many TGTGCCACGCATACCAACAGGGGAGGAGTGACCGATGAGCAGTTCTTC CATHTNRGGVTDEQFF
18 TRBJ2-3 TRBD2 TRBV7-8 . TGTGCCAGCAGCACCAGGGTTTTCGGGAGGGGGGGGACAGATACGCAGTATTTT CASSTRVFGRGGTDTQYF
19 TRBJ2-1 TRBD2 TRBV11-1 few TGTGCCAGCACCGCGACTGGACTAGCGGGAGGGCCATCCTACAATGAGCAGTTCTTC CASTATGLAGGPSYNEQFF
14 TRBJ2-1 TRBD1 TRBV29-1 few TGCAGCGGCAACGACAGGGGGTTTTACAATGAGCAGTTCTTC CSGNDRGFYNEQFF
14 TRBJ2-7 . TRBV12-3/TRBV12-4 many TGTGCCAGCACGGTATCCCTAACCTCCTACGAGCAGTACTTC CASTVSLTSYEQYF
14 TRBJ2-7 TRBD1 TRBV4-1 . TGCGCCAGCAGCCAAGGAAGGTACAGGGGAGAGCAGTACTTC CASSQGRYRGEQYF
16 TRBJ2-3 TRBD2 TRBV28 few TGTGCCAGCAACCCCCCGGGACTAGCGGTACTAGATACGCAGTATTTT CASNPPGLAVLDTQYF
13 TRBJ1-6 . TRBV20-1 . TGCAGTGCTAGAGGCCTTTTATATTCACCCCTCCACTTT CSARGLLYSPLHF
18 TRBJ2-1 TRBD2 TRBV7-3 . TGTGCCAGCAGCTTATTGCGCCTAGCGGGAGGGCCTGGGAATGAGCAGTTCTTC CASSLLRLAGGPGNEQFF
15 TRBJ2-1 . TRBV5-1 . TGCGCCAGCAGCATCGGGACTCCCTCCTACAATGAGCAGTTCTTC CASSIGTPSYNEQFF
14 TRBJ2-3 TRBD2 TRBV20-1 few TGCAGTGCGAAAAGCGGGGGGGCAACAGATACGCAGTATTTT CSAKSGGATDTQYF
16 TRBJ2-1 TRBD1 TRBV12-3/TRBV12-4 few TGTGCCAGCAGCCATACGAGGGACAGGGGGGTAAATGAGCAGTTCTTC CASSHTRDRGVNEQFF
15 TRBJ2-2 TRBD2 TRBV5-1 many TGCGCCACCTCGGGACTACCGGGGAATAACGGGGAGCTGTTTTTT CATSGLPGNNGELFF
14 TRBJ1-1 . TRBV20-1 . TGCAGCGCACGACCGGGGTCAAGAGGCACTGAAGCTTTCTTT CSARPGSRGTEAFF
15 TRBJ1-4 . TRBV5-1 few TGCGCCAGCAGCTTGCAAGCGCCGGAAAATGAAAAACTGTTTTTT CASSLQAPENEKLFF
15 TRBJ2-5 TRBD1 TRBV4-1 . TGCGCCAGCAGCCAAGTACAGGGGGCCGGGGAGACCCAGTACTTC CASSQVQGAGETQYF
11 TRBJ1-1 . TRBV29-1 . TGCAGCGTTGGAATGGGAACTGAAGCTTTCTTT CSVGMGTEAFF
15 TRBJ1-4 TRBD1 TRBV12-3/TRBV12-4 many TGTGCCAGCAGACCCACAGGGGGAACTAATGAAAAACTGTTTTTT CASRPTGGTNEKLFF
13 TRBJ1-1 TRBD1 TRBV4-1 many TGCGCCAGCAGCCAAGAGGGACAGGGCCAGGCTTTCTTT CASSQEGQGQAFF
14 TRBJ2-7 . TRBV14 many TGTGCCAGCAGCCACGCGGGACAGCCCTACGAGCAGTACTTC CASSHAGQPYEQYF
15 TRBJ2-7 TRBD2 TRBV6-5 few TGTGCCAGCAGTTACCGGACTAGCGCCTCCTACGAGCAGTACTTC CASSYRTSASYEQYF
14 TRBJ1-2 TRBD1 TRBV27 many TGTGCCAGCAGTCGCACAGGGGGAGGATATGGCTACACCTTC CASSRTGGGYGYTF
14 TRBJ1-1 TRBD1 TRBV5-1 many TGCGCCAGCAGCGCCGGACAGGGAGGAACTGAAGCTTTCTTT CASSAGQGGTEAFF
14 TRBJ2-5 TRBD1 TRBV7-9 many TGCGCCAGCAGCCCCGGACAGGGGAAAGAGACCCAGTACTTC CASSPGQGKETQYF
15 TRBJ1-2 TRBD1 TRBV7-9 . TGTGCCAGCAGCCCGTACCGGGACAGGGACGGTGGCTACACCTTC CASSPYRDRDGGYTF